This TCR beta chain is from a study of regulatory T cells in long-lasting Graves disease. General study points: Persistent patients shared some 2,500 public clonotypes among themselves. Newly diagnosed patients shared fewer, at under 1,000. Possibly, too few samples lowered accuracy.

In its sample, this clonotype was seen many times. The antigen remains unidentified. This sample's time point: newly diagnosed GD, antithyroid drugs for less than 3 months. RNA from PBMCs was the source of the TCR library. The authors built TCR beta libraries using iRepertoire HTBI primers and Arm-PCR of CDR3 regions. TCRdb redid the calling of the multiplex PCR reads with MiXCR, one entry per CDR3 protein. Of 450,000 to 500,000 distinct CDR3 sequences in the sample, around 15% were seen once. Germline loops: CDR1 MNHEY, CDR2 SVGEGT. The CDR3 spans 15 residues. With 5 bases removed from V and 2 bases from J, the gap between germline ends came to 13 bases. The sample was also reused in another study, on T cells in Graves' hyperthyroidism and ophthalmopathy. That report notes: In making diagnoses, clinical symptoms, serum thyroxine and TRAb, thyroid ultrasound and orbital computed tomography were all used.

This specimen consisted of peripheral blood mononuclear cells (PBMCs), obtained at new diagnosis, from a patient treated with antithyroid drugs. This TCR came from a middle-aged man with Graves disease. The genes are TRBV6-2 or TRBV6-3 and TRBJ1-5; tentatively, D is TRBD1 (5 bases). The CDR3 protein is CASSETPGGNQPQHF. The CDR3 nucleotides are TGTGCCAGCAGTGAAACCCCGGGGGGCAATCAGCCCCAGCATTTT.